These T cell receptor beta chains were read from a single sample in a study of cytomegalovirus exposure and HLA in healthy donors. TCRdb keeps only in-frame clones here, not all; method: immunoSEQ multiplex PCR. This table holds over 150,000 clones, roughly 80% found once. The sample was PBMCs. These receptors were obtained from a man aged 45-60 years in good health and CMV-seropositive. CDR3s include the opening cysteine and the closing phenylalanine or tryptophan. A D gene is named only where the DNA matches it firmly. Size is omitted from some rows. Given values are once, few, many or a class for expanded clones.

DNA,CDR3,V,J,D,size
TGCAGCGTTGAAGGATACAGGGGGCTGAACACCGGGGAGCTGTTTTTT,CSVEGYRGLNTGELFF,TRBV29-1,TRBJ2-2,TRBD1,.
TGTGCCAGCAGAAGGACAGCAACTAACACCGGGGAGCTGTTTTTT,CASRRTATNTGELFF,TRBV2,TRBJ2-2,.,.
TGTGCCAGCAGTGTCCAGGGTGCCTACAATGAGCAGTTCTTC,CASSVQGAYNEQFF,TRBV27,TRBJ2-1,.,.
TGTGCCAGCAGTTATAACAGGGACACCGGGGAGCTGTTTTTT,CASSYNRDTGELFF,TRBV6-5,TRBJ2-2,.,.
TGTGCCAGCAGTTACTCGCAGGCTAACTATGGCTACACCTTC,CASSYSQANYGYTF,TRBV6-6,TRBJ1-2,.,once
TGTGCCAGCAGCTTAATGGGGACAGATGGCTACACCTTC,CASSLMGTDGYTF,TRBV7-3,TRBJ1-2,TRBD1,.
TGCGCCAGCAGCTTGGCCTTGAACCGGGCGCAGGGGAAGGCCTCTGAAGCTTTCTTT,CASSLALNRAQGKASEAFF,TRBV5-1,TRBJ1-1,.,.
TGTGCCAGCACCGTCCCGAGCGGCATCCGGGACAGAGGCTACGAGCAGTACTTC,CASTVPSGIRDRGYEQYF,TRBV5-4,TRBJ2-7,TRBD1,.
TGTGCCAGCAGCCAATCGGGTAGTGGCTATGGCTACACCTTC,CASSQSGSGYGYTF,TRBV14,TRBJ1-2,.,.
TGTGCCAGCTCACGGACAGGGAGGGACACTGAAGCTTTCTTT,CASSRTGRDTEAFF,TRBV18,TRBJ1-1,TRBD1,.
TGTGCCAGCAGCCATCTCCAGGGTAGGGCAGATACGCAGTATTTT,CASSHLQGRADTQYF,TRBV4-2,TRBJ2-3,.,.
TGTGCCTGGAGATCGTCGGGAGGCAATCAGCCCCAGCATTTT,CAWRSSGGNQPQHF,TRBV30,TRBJ1-5,.,.
TGTGCCAGCAGCTCCACAGGGTACACTGAAGCTTTCTTT,CASSSTGYTEAFF,TRBV7-3,TRBJ1-1,.,.
TGTGCCAGCAGCCAAGATCCGGGGGGCGGAGGCAATAATTCACCCCTCCACTTT,CASSQDPGGGGNNSPLHF,TRBV4-2,TRBJ1-6,.,few
TGTGCCAGCAGCCGGGACAGCAACTCACCCCTCCACTTT,CASSRDSNSPLHF,TRBV5-4,TRBJ1-6,TRBD1,once
TGTGCCATCAGCGACACCCCTAACTATGGCTACACCTTC,CAISDTPNYGYTF,TRBV10-3,TRBJ1-2,.,once
TGTGCCAGCAGCATCACCAGGGGAAACTATGGCTACACCTTC,CASSITRGNYGYTF,TRBV11-2,TRBJ1-2,.,.
TGTGCCAGCAACTCAGCGAACAACTATGGCTACACCTTC,CASNSANNYGYTF,TRBV6-1,TRBJ1-2,.,.
TGTGCCAGTGTCCGGGACAGGGGCGACTACACCTTC,CASVRDRGDYTF,TRBV6-1,TRBJ1-2,TRBD1,.
TGTGCCAGCAGCTTAGAGGACAAGACCTACGAGCAGTACTTC,CASSLEDKTYEQYF,TRBV7-9,TRBJ2-7,.,.
TGTGCCAGCAGTGAACGGGGTGAAACAAGCGGCTACACCTTC,CASSERGETSGYTF,TRBV6-5,TRBJ1-2,.,few
TGTGCCAGCGCCCGGACAGGGGGAGATGAAAAACTGTTTTTT,CASARTGGDEKLFF,TRBV5-6,TRBJ1-4,TRBD1,.
TGTGCCAGCAGCTACCAGACTAGCGGGAGCTCCTACGAGCAGTACTTC,CASSYQTSGSSYEQYF,TRBV7-9,TRBJ2-7,TRBD2,.
TGTGCCAGCAGCGTAGGGAGTGGGGGGGAGACCCAGTACTTC,CASSVGSGGETQYF,TRBV9,TRBJ2-5,.,.
TGTGCCAGCAGCTTACTGGGGGGGTCTCCGTTCTTC,CASSLLGGSPFF,TRBV7-9,TRBJ2-1,TRBD2,.
TGTGCCAGCTCACCACAAAGGTCGGGGAACACTGAAGCTTTCTTT,CASSPQRSGNTEAFF,TRBV18,TRBJ1-1,.,few
TGTGCCAGCAGCTTGGAAGACAGGGGAATTGAGGCTTTCTTT,CASSLEDRGIEAFF,TRBV5-5,TRBJ1-1,TRBD1,.
TGCGCCAGCAGTAGCGGGGGGGATTTACCTGAGCAGTTCTTC,CASSSGGDLPEQFF,TRBV10-1,TRBJ2-1,TRBD2,.
TGTGCCAGCAGCCCGGGGACAGAAACAATCTACGAGCAGTACTTC,CASSPGTETIYEQYF,TRBV5-4,TRBJ2-7,TRBD1,.
TGTGCCAGCAGCTTAACCCCTACTAGGCCAGAGACCCAGTACTTC,CASSLTPTRPETQYF,TRBV7-2,TRBJ2-5,.,few
TGCGCCAGCTCCCCTAGCGGGGGGGTTGGCGAGCAGTACTTC,CASSPSGGVGEQYF,TRBV5-1,TRBJ2-7,TRBD2,.
TGTGCCAGCAGCCCGGATGACACGAGTTGGGCCAACGTCCTGACTTTC,CASSPDDTSWANVLTF,TRBV7-9,TRBJ2-6,.,.
TGTGCCAGCAGCTTTGGACAGGGGATCTCTGAAGCTTTCTTT,CASSFGQGISEAFF,TRBV7-9,TRBJ1-1,TRBD1,.